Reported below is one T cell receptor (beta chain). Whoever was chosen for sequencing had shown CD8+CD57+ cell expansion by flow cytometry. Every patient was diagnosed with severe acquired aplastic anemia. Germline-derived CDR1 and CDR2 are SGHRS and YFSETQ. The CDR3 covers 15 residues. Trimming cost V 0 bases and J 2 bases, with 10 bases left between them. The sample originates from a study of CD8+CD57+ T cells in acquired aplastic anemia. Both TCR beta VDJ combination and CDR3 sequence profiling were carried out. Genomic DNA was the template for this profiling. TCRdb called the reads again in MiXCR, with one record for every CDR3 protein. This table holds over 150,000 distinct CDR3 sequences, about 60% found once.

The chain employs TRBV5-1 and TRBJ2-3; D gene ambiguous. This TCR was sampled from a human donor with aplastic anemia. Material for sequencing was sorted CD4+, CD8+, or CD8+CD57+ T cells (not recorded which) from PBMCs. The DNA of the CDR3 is TGCGCCAGCAGCTTGGGGGTAGATTCCACAGATACGCAGTATTTT. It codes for CASSLGVDSTDTQYF.